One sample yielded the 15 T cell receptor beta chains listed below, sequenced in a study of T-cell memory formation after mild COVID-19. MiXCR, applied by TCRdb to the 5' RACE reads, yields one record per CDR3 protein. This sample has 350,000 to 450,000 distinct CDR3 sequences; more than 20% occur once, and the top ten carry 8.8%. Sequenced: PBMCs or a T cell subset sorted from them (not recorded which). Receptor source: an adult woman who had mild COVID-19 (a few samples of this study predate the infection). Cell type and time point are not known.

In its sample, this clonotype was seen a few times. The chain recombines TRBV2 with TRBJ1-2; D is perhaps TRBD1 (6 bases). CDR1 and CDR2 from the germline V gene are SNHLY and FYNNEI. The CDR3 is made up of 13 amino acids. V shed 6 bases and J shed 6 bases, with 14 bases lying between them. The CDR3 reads CASRVSGADGYTF. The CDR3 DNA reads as TGTGCCAGCAGGGTGTCGGGGGCGGATGGCTACACCTTC.

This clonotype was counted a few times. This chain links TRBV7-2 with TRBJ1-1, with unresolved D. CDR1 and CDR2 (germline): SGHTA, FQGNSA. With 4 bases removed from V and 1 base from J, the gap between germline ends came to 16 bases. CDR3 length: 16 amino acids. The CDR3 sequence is CASSSRSPFENTEAFF. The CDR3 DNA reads TGTGCCAGCAGCTCCCGTTCTCCCTTCGAGAACACTGAAGCTTTCTTT.

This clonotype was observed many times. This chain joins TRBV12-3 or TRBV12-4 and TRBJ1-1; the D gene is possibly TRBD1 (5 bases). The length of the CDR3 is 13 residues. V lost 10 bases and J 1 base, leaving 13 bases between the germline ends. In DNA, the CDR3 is TGTGCCACCGGGCGGCAGGGGAACACTGAAGCTTTCTTT. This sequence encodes CATGRQGNTEAFF.

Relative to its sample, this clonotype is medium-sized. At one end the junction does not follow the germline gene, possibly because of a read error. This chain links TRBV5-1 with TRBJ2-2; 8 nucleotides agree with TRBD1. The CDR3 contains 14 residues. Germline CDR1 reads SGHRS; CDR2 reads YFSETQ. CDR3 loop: CASSLETGAGELFF. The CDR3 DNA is TGTGCCAGCAGCTTAGAGACAGGGGCCGGGGAGCTGTTTTTT.

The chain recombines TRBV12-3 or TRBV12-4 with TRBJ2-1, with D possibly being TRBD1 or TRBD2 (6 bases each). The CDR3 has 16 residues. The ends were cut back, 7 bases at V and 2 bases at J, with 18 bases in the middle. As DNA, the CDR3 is TGTGCCAGCACCCACGTGGGGGGCCGCCCCTACAATGAGCAGTTCTTC. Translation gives CASTHVGGRPYNEQFF.

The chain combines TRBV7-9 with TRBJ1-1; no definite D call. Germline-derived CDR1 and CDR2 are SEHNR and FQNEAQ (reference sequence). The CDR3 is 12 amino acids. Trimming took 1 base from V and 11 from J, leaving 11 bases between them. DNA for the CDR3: TGTGCCAGCAGCTTAGGTTCGGTTGGGGCTTTCTTT. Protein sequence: CASSLGSVGAFF.

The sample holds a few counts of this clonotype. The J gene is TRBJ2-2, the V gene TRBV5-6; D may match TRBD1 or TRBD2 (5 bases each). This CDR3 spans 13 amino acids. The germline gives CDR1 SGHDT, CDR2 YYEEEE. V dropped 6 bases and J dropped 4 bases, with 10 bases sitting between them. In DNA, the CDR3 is TGTGCCAGCAAGGGACCAAGCACCGGGGAGCTGTTTTTT. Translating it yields CASKGPSTGELFF. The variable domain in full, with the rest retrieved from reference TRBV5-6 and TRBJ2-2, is DAGVTQSPTHLIKTRGQQVTLRCSPKSGHDTVSWYQQALGQGPQFIFQYYEEEERQRGNFPDRFSGHQFPNYSSELNVNALLLGDSALYLCASKGPSTGELFFGEGSRLTVL.

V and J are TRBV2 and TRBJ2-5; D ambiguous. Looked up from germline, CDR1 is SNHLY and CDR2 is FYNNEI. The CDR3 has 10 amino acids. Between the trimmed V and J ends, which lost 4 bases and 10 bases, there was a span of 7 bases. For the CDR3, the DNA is TGTGCCAGCAGTGGACCTCACCAGTACTTC. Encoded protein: CASSGPHQYF.

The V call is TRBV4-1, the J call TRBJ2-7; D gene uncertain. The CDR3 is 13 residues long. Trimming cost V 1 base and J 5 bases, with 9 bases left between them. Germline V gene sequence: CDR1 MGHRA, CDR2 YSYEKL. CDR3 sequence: CASSQAPRDEQYF. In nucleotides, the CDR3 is TGCGCCAGCAGCCAAGCTCCACGGGACGAGCAGTACTTC.

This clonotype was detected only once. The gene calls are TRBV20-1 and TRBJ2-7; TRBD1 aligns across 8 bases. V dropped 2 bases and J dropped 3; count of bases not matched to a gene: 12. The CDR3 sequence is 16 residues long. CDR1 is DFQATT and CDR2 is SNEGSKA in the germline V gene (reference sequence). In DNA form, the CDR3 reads TGCAGTGCTAGATCTGATGGGACAGGAGCCCACTACGAGCAGTACTTC. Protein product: CSARSDGTGAHYEQYF.

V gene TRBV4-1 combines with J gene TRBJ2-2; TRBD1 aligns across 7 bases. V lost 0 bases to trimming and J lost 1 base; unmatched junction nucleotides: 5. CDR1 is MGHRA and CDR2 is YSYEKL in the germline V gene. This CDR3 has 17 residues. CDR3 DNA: TGCGCCAGCAGCCAAGAGCGAGACAGGGAGAACACCGGGGAGCTGTTTTTT. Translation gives CASSQERDRENTGELFF.

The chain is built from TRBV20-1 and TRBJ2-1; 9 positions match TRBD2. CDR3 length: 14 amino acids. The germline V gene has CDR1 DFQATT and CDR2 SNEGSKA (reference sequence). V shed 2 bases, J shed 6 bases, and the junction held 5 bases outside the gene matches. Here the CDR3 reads CSARSGGGVNEQFF. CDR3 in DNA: TGCAGTGCTAGATCAGGCGGGGGGGTCAATGAGCAGTTCTTC.

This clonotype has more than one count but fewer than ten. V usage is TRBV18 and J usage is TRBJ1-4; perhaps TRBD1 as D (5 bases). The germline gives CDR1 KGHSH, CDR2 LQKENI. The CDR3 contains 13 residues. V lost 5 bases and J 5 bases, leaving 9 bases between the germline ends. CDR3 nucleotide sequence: TGTGCCAGCTCAGAAGGGGTAAATGAAAAACTGTTTTTT. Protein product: CASSEGVNEKLFF.

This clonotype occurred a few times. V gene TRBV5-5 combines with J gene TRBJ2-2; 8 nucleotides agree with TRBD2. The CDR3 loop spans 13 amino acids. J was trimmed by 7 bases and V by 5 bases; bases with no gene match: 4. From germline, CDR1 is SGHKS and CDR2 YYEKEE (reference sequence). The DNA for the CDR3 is TGTGCCAGCAGTGTAGCGGGATTCGGGGAGCTGTTTTTT. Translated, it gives CASSVAGFGELFF.

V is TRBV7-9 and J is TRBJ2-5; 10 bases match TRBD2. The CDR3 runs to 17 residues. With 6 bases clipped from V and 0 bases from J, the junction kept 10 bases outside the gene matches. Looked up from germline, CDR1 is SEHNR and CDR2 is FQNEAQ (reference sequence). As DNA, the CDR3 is TGTGCCAGCAGTTCCCCCACCGGGACTAGCGACCAAGAGACCCAGTACTTC. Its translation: CASSSPTGTSDQETQYF.